Here is one T cell receptor (beta chain) with its context. Unsorted PBMC DNA was run through sequencing on ten immunoSEQ deep assay plates. Per the study methods: ImmunoSEQ output held junction-only sequences without quality scores, so filtering differed. TCRdb's table, derived via immunoSEQ multiplex PCR, lists solely in-frame clones and lacks some. The V and J calls and clone size were taken over from that table, and D and trimming were inferred from the DNA. The sample gives about 490,000 clones, over 60% of which show up once; over 10% is in the top ten. This sample stems from a study of shared clonotypes between healthy human individuals. Donors comprised healthy HIV-negative adults lacking recent acute infections or vaccinations. This sequence originates from a woman aged 35 to 49 in good health. Some clones in this sample may be carry-over from other donors' samples. Sequenced: PBMCs.

CDR3 residues: CAWSWDRSSYNSPLHF. CDR3 DNA: TGTGCCTGGAGTTGGGACAGAAGCTCCTATAATTCACCCCTCCACTTT. The chain recombines TRBV30 with TRBJ1-6; TRBD1 aligns across 7 bases. The germline CDR1 and CDR2 sequences are GTSNPN and SVGIG (reference sequence). V shed 2 bases and J 0 bases; nucleotides not matched to a gene: 4. The CDR3 is 16 residues long.